The 6 T cell receptor beta chains below come from one sample, sequenced in a study of T-cell memory formation after mild COVID-19. Each CDR3 protein is one row after TCRdb ran MiXCR on the 5' RACE reads. There are some 350,000 distinct CDR3 sequences in the sample; around 13% occur only once, and over 20% lies in the top ten. What was sequenced was PBMCs or a T cell subset sorted from them (not recorded which). Receptor source: a young man who had mild COVID-19 (a few samples of this study predate the infection). Cell type and time point are not known.

J is TRBJ1-1 and V is TRBV10-3; D possibly corresponds to TRBD1 (5 bases). This CDR3 spans 15 amino acids. Trimming removed 0 bases from V and 5 bases from J, with 13 bases in between. From germline, CDR1 is ENHRY and CDR2 SYGVKD. The CDR3 region has the DNA TGTGCCATCAGTGAGTCTGTCGGGGGTTGGACTGAAGCTTTCTTT. Translated, it gives CAISESVGGWTEAFF.

The chain employs TRBV24-1 and TRBJ2-3; D is uncertain. CDR1 is KGHDR, CDR2 SFDVKD, per germline. V gave up 3 bases and J gave up 6 bases, with 12 bases separating them. This CDR3 spans 14 amino acids. The CDR3 protein is CATSDSNGGDTQYF. CDR3 sequence (DNA): TGTGCCACCAGTGATAGCAACGGCGGTGATACGCAGTATTTT.

CDR3 sequence: CASSYKTSTDTQYF. In DNA, the CDR3 is TGTGCCAGCAGCTACAAGACCAGCACAGATACGCAGTATTTT. This chain uses TRBV7-2 with TRBJ2-3; D is ambiguous. V was pared by 4 bases and J by 0 bases, with 8 bases between. CDR3 size: 14 residues. Germline values: CDR1 SGHTA, CDR2 FQGNSA.

The chain carries TRBV27 and TRBJ1-5; 7 bases are shared with TRBD1. V gave up 4 bases and J gave up 7 bases; unmatched junction bases: 10. The CDR3 is 15 residues long. Germline V gives CDR1 MNHEY, CDR2 SMNVEV (reference sequence). The CDR3 DNA reads TGTGCCAGCAGTTCCGACAGGGAGGTCGGCCAGCCCCAGCATTTT. Its translation is CASSSDREVGQPQHF.

Only a few counts were recorded for this clonotype. The V gene is TRBV6-5, the J gene TRBJ1-2, with TRBD1 identical over 9 bases. The germline V gene encodes CDR1 MNHEY and CDR2 SVGAGI. Trimming removed 5 bases from V and 4 bases from J; junction bases left unmatched: 2. The CDR3 is made up of 13 amino acids. The CDR3 region is CASSGGQGYGYTF. CDR3 DNA sequence: TGTGCCAGCAGTGGGGGACAGGGCTATGGCTACACCTTC.

The chain combines TRBV30 with TRBJ2-4, with D hard to call. The CDR3 loop spans 12 amino acids. Germline loops: CDR1 GTSNPN, CDR2 SVGIG (reference sequence). The ends were cut back, 5 bases at V and 7 bases at J, with 12 bases in the middle. The CDR3 nucleotides are TGTGCCTGGGGTCAGGACCAGAACATTCAGTACTTC. This encodes CAWGQDQNIQYF.